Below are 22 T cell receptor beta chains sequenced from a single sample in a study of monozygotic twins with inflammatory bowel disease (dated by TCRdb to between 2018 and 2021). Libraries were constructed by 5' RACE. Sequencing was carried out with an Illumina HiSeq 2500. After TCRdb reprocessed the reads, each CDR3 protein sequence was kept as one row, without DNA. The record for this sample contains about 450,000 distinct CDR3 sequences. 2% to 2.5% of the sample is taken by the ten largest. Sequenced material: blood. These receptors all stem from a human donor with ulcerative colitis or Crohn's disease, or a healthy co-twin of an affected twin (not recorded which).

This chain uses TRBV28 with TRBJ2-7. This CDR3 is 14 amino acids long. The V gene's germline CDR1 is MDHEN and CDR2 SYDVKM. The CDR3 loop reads CASSLSGGSDEQYF.

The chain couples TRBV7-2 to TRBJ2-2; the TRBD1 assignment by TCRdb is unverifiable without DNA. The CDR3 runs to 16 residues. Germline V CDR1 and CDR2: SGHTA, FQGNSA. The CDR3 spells CASRGARSANTGELFF. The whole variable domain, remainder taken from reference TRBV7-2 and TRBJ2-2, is GAGVSQSPSNKVTEKGKDVELRCDPISGHTALYWYRQSLGQGLEFLIYFQGNSAPDKSGLPSDRFSAERTGGSVSTLTIQRTQQEDSAVYLCASRGARSANTGELFFGEGSRLTVL.

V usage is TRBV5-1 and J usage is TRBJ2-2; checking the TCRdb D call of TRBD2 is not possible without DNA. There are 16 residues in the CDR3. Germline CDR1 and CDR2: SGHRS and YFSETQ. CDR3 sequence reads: CASSPSGGSFAGELFF.

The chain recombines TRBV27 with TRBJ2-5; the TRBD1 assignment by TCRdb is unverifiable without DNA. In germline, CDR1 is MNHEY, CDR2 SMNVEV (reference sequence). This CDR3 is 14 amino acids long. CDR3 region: CASRSWTGGETQYF.

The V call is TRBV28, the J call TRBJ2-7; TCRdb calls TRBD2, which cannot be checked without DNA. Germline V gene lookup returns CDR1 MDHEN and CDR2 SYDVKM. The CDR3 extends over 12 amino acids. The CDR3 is CASRDSNYEQYF.

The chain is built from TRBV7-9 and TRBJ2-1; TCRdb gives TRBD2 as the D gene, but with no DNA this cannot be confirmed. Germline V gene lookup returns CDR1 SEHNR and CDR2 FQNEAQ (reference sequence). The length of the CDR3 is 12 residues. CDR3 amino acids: CASSPRGTEQFF. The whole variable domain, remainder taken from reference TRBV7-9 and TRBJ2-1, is DTGVSQNPRHKITKRGQNVTFRCDPISEHNRLYWYRQTLGQGPEFLTYFQNEAQLEKSRLLSDRFSAERPKGSFSTLEIQRTEQGDSAMYLCASSPRGTEQFFGPGTRLTVL.

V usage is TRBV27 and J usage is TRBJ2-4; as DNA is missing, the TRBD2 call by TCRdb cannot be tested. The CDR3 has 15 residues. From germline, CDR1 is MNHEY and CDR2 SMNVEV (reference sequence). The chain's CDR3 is CASSDGSGSKNIQYF.

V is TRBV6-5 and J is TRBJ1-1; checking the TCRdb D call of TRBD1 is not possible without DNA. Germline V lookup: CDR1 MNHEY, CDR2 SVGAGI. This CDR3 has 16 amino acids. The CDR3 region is CPSSYGQGGRNTEAFF.

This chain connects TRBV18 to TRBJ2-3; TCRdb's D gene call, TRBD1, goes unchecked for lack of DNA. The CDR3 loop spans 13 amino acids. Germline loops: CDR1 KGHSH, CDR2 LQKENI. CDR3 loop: CASLDQQGGTQYF.

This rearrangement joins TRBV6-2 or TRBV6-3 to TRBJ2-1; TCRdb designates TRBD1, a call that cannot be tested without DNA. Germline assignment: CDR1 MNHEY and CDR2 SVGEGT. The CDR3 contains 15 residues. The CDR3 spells CASRTRDRVYNEQFF.

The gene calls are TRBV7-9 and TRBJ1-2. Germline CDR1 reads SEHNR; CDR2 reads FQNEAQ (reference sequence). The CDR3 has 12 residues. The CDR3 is CASSPHNYGYTF.

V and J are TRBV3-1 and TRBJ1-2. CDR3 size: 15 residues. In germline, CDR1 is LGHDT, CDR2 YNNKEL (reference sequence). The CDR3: CASSPLGSGSVGYTF.

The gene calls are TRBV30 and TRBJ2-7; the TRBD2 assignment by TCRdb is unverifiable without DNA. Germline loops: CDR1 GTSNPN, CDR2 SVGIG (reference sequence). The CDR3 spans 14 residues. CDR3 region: CAWSGASSAYEQYF. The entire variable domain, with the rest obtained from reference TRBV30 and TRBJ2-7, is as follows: SQTIHQWPATLVQPVGSPLSLECTVEGTSNPNLYWYRQAAGRGLQLLFYSVGIGQISSEVPQNLSASRPQDRQFILSSKKLLLSDSGFYLCAWSGASSAYEQYFGPGTRLTVT.

This CDR3 is CASSLSDRDDHPQHF. This chain links TRBV4-2 with TRBJ1-5; the TCRdb D gene call, TRBD1, has no DNA to confirm it. Per the germline V gene, CDR1 is LGHNA and CDR2 is YNFKEQ. The CDR3 length is 15 residues.

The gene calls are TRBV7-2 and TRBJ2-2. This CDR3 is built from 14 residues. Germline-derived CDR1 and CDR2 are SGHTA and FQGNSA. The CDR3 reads CASSLAPRAGELFF.

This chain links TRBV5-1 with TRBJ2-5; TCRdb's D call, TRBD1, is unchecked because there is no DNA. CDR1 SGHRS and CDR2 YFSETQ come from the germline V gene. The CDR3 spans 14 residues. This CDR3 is CASSSNRGSETQYF.

CDR3 sequence reads: CASSQDLRNTIYF. The chain recombines TRBV4-2 with TRBJ1-3. This CDR3 region has 13 residues. Per germline, CDR1 LGHNA and CDR2 YNFKEQ.

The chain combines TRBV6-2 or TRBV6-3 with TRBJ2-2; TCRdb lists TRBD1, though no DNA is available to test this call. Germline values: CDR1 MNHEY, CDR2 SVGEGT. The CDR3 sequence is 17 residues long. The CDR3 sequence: CASASTGLRPNTGELFF.

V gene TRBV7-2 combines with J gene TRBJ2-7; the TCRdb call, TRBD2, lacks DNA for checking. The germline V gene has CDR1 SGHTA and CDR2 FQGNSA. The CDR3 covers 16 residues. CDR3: CASSPASGGATPGQYF.

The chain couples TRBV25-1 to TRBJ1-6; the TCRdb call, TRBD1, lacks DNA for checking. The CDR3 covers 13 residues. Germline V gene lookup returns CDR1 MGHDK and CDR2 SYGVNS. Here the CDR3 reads CASSEQGNSPLHF.

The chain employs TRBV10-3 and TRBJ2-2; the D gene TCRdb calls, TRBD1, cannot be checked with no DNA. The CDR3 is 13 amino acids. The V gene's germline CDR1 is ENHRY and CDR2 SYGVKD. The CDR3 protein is CAIGQGVTGELFF.

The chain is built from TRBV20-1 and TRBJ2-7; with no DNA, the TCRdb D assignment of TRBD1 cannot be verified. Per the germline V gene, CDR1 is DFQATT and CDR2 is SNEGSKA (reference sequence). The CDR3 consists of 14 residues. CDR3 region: CSAGGQGTSYEQYF.